Shown below are 10 T cell receptor beta chains from a single sample sequenced in a study of blood T cell repertoires in COVID-19. Produced via immunoSEQ multiplex PCR; TCRdb's table is partial and in-frame only. In the table there are 250,000 to 300,000 clones, 65% to 90% of which are singletons. The sequenced sample was peripheral blood. These receptors were taken from a man between 50 and 59 years old with active or convalescent COVID-19.

Ten or more counts support this clone. The chain links TRBV6-5 to TRBJ1-1; D is ambiguous. Germline V gives CDR1 MNHEY, CDR2 SVGAGI. This CDR3 contains 11 residues. Trimming removed 0 bases from V and 9 bases from J, with 5 bases in between. CDR3 in amino acids: CASSYSSKAFF. CDR3 sequence (DNA): TGTGCCAGCAGTTACTCTTCCAAAGCTTTCTTT.

CDR3 bases: TGTGCCAGCAGCCTACCGCCCGTCGAAAAGCAGTACTTC. Its protein product is CASSLPPVEKQYF. The chain links TRBV7-2 to TRBJ2-7; D gene uncertain. This CDR3 region has 13 residues. The ends were cut back, 5 bases at V and 8 bases at J, with 16 bases in the middle. Germline V gene lookup returns CDR1 SGHTA and CDR2 FQGNSA. Variable domain in full (rest from reference TRBV7-2 and TRBJ2-7): GAGVSQSPSNKVTEKGKDVELRCDPISGHTALYWYRQSLGQGLEFLIYFQGNSAPDKSGLPSDRFSAERTGGSVSTLTIQRTQQEDSAVYLCASSLPPVEKQYFGPGTRLTVT.

This chain joins TRBV10-3 and TRBJ2-3; 8 positions agree with TRBD2. The CDR3 runs to 17 residues. Per the germline V gene, CDR1 is ENHRY and CDR2 is SYGVKD. V was clipped by 2 bases and J by 2 bases; unmatched bases: 9. CDR3 region: CAISEPLSGGYTDTQYF. Written as DNA, the CDR3 is TGTGCCATCAGTGAGCCACTCTCGGGGGGGTACACAGATACGCAGTATTTT.

The CDR3 DNA is TGTGCCAGCAGACCCCGACAGGGAGAGGCCCTGGTTTCACCCCTCCACTTT. Its translation: CASRPRQGEALVSPLHF. This rearrangement joins TRBV27 to TRBJ1-6, with TRBD1 identical over 7 bases. Germline CDR1 reads MNHEY; CDR2 reads SMNVEV (reference sequence). This CDR3 contains 17 residues. J was trimmed by 9 bases and V by 6 bases; bases with no gene match: 17.

This chain joins TRBV4-1 and TRBJ1-5, with D possibly matching TRBD1 (6 bases). Germline-derived CDR1 and CDR2 are MGHRA and YSYEKL. The CDR3 runs to 16 residues. V was cut by 1 base and J by 6 bases, with 16 bases left in between. The CDR3: CASSQANRAYGQPQHF. CDR3 bases: TGCGCCAGCAGCCAAGCGAACAGGGCGTACGGTCAGCCCCAGCATTTT.

The chain links TRBV19 to TRBJ1-5; a weak D match, TRBD1 (5 bases). The V gene lost 4 bases and the J gene lost 4 bases, with 17 bases spanning the gap. Germline values: CDR1 LNHDA, CDR2 SQIVND (reference sequence). The CDR3 loop spans 16 amino acids. The CDR3 protein is CASSTLGQSLNQPQHF. The CDR3 coding sequence is TGTGCCAGTAGTACTCTGGGGCAGAGCCTAAATCAGCCCCAGCATTTT. The full variable domain, with the rest looked up from reference TRBV19 and TRBJ1-5, is DGGITQSPKYLFRKEGQNVTLSCEQNLNHDAMYWYRQDPGQGLRLIYYSQIVNDFQKGDIAEGYSVSREKKESFPLTVTSAQKNPTAFYLCASSTLGQSLNQPQHFGDGTRLSIL.

This clone was seen more than once but under ten times. The chain carries TRBV2 and TRBJ1-5; possibly TRBD1 for D (6 bases). The CDR3 is 14 residues long. V gave up 6 bases and J gave up 4 bases, with 13 bases separating them. CDR1 and CDR2 (germline): SNHLY, FYNNEI. CDR3 coding DNA: TGTGCCAGCAGCGACGACAGGTTGAATCAGCCCCAGCATTTT. It specifies CASSDDRLNQPQHF.

V gene TRBV30 combines with J gene TRBJ2-1; 10 positions match TRBD1. Per the germline V gene, CDR1 is GTSNPN and CDR2 is SVGIG (reference sequence). The junction had 2 bases not matched to a gene; V was cut back by 3 bases and J by 9 bases. The CDR3 covers 12 residues. CDR3 nucleotides: TGTGCCTGGAGGGACAGGGGGGGTGAGCAGTTCTTC. Amino acids: CAWRDRGGEQFF.

The chain carries TRBV2 and TRBJ2-1; 11 bases match TRBD2. Per germline, CDR1 SNHLY and CDR2 FYNNEI. Germline trimming cut 10 bases from V and 7 bases from J; bases unmatched to any gene: 9. The CDR3 is 14 amino acids. CDR3 DNA: TGTGCCATCATTTTAGCGGGAGGGCGGAATGAGCAGTTCTTC. It specifies CAIILAGGRNEQFF.

The rearrangement links TRBV2 to TRBJ2-1, with TRBD2 matching 8 bases. The germline V gene encodes CDR1 SNHLY and CDR2 FYNNEI. The CDR3 is 13 amino acids. The V segment lost 6 bases and the J segment 4 bases; nucleotides outside the gene matches: 2. The CDR3 spells CASRASGYNEQFF. CDR3 nucleotides: TGTGCCAGCAGGGCTAGCGGGTACAATGAGCAGTTCTTC.